A selection of T cell receptor beta chains follows, all from one sample in a study of beta chain features in type 1 diabetes. Sequencing used immunoSEQ multiplex PCR; TCRdb keeps in-frame clones, though not all of them. The sample includes roughly 150,000 clones, 11% of them seen just once. What was sequenced was central memory CD4+ T cells from blood. The receptors were sampled from a man aged 18-30 years in good health. Both conserved end residues are part of each CDR3. A D gene is named only where the DNA matches it firmly. Clone size is stated in some rows and not others, as once, few, many or a class when expanded.

j_call: TRBJ2-1; clone_size: -; d_call: TRBD2; v_call: TRBV14; cdr3_nt: TGTGCCAGCAGCTCCCTTAGCGGGAGGTCGCGCCACGGTGAGCAGTTCTTC; cdr3_aa: CASSSLSGRSRHGEQFF
j_call: TRBJ2-7; clone_size: few; d_call: -; v_call: TRBV6-1; cdr3_nt: TGTGCCAGCAGTGCACGCTACGAGCAGTACTTC; cdr3_aa: CASSARYEQYF
j_call: TRBJ2-1; clone_size: few; d_call: -; v_call: TRBV25-1; cdr3_nt: TGTGCCAGCAACCCAGGGGGTAGGGGGGTGTATGAGCAGTTCTTC; cdr3_aa: CASNPGGRGVYEQFF
j_call: TRBJ2-7; clone_size: -; d_call: -; v_call: TRBV9; cdr3_nt: TGTGCCAGCAGCGTAGTAGGGGCAAGCTACGAGCAGTACTTC; cdr3_aa: CASSVVGASYEQYF
j_call: TRBJ2-5; clone_size: -; d_call: TRBD1; v_call: TRBV7-9; cdr3_nt: TGTGCCAGCGGGGACAGGGCACAAGAGACCCAGTACTTC; cdr3_aa: CASGDRAQETQYF
j_call: TRBJ2-1; clone_size: few; d_call: TRBD1; v_call: TRBV7-2; cdr3_nt: TGTGCCAGCAGGCCAGCACCAAGAGACAGGGCTAATGAGCAGTTCTTC; cdr3_aa: CASRPAPRDRANEQFF
j_call: TRBJ1-1; clone_size: -; d_call: -; v_call: TRBV28; cdr3_nt: TGTGCCAGCAGCGAAATGAACACTGAAGCTTTCTTT; cdr3_aa: CASSEMNTEAFF
j_call: TRBJ1-1; clone_size: -; d_call: -; v_call: TRBV28; cdr3_nt: TGTGCCAGCAGTTCCCCCGGGGATGGCACTGAAGCTTTCTTT; cdr3_aa: CASSSPGDGTEAFF
j_call: TRBJ2-1; clone_size: -; d_call: TRBD1; v_call: TRBV2; cdr3_nt: TGTGCCACTTTGCCTGACAGGGCCTACAATGAGCAGTTCTTC; cdr3_aa: CATLPDRAYNEQFF
j_call: TRBJ1-3; clone_size: -; d_call: -; v_call: TRBV28; cdr3_nt: TGTGCCAGCAGTTTTATCAGGCGAAACACCATATATTTT; cdr3_aa: CASSFIRRNTIYF
j_call: TRBJ2-7; clone_size: -; d_call: TRBD1; v_call: TRBV6-5; cdr3_nt: TGTGCCAGCAGTTACGGGGGGACAGGGAGGGGAACCGAGCAGTACTTC; cdr3_aa: CASSYGGTGRGTEQYF
j_call: TRBJ2-5; clone_size: few; d_call: TRBD1; v_call: TRBV4-1; cdr3_nt: TGCGCCAGCAGCCAAGGGGCGACAGGGGGCCGAGTGGAGACCCAGTACTTC; cdr3_aa: CASSQGATGGRVETQYF
j_call: TRBJ2-5; clone_size: few; d_call: TRBD1; v_call: TRBV9; cdr3_nt: TGTGCCAGCAGCGCAGGGGGCGGAAAAGAGACCCAGTACTTC; cdr3_aa: CASSAGGGKETQYF
j_call: TRBJ2-7; clone_size: few; d_call: TRBD1; v_call: TRBV9; cdr3_nt: TGTGCCAGCAGCGTAGGCCAGGGGGTTAGGTACGAGCAGTACTTC; cdr3_aa: CASSVGQGVRYEQYF
j_call: TRBJ2-5; clone_size: -; d_call: -; v_call: TRBV23-1; cdr3_nt: TGCGCCAGCAGTCCGGAGACCCAGTACTTC; cdr3_aa: CASSPETQYF
j_call: TRBJ2-3; clone_size: few; d_call: TRBD1; v_call: TRBV2; cdr3_nt: TGTGCCAGCAGGGATTCGACAGGGATCTTTGATACGCAGTATTTT; cdr3_aa: CASRDSTGIFDTQYF
j_call: TRBJ1-6; clone_size: -; d_call: TRBD1; v_call: TRBV6-6; cdr3_nt: TGTGCCAGCAGTTCCACACAGGGGGCTGGGTATTCACCCCTCCACTTT; cdr3_aa: CASSSTQGAGYSPLHF
j_call: TRBJ1-2; clone_size: few; d_call: TRBD1; v_call: TRBV5-6; cdr3_nt: TGTGCCAGCACCAATCCGGACAGGGTTTACAGCTATGGCTACACCTTC; cdr3_aa: CASTNPDRVYSYGYTF
j_call: TRBJ2-7; clone_size: -; d_call: -; v_call: TRBV4-1; cdr3_nt: TGCGCCAGCAGCCAAGATCTGGGGGCTAGGCAGTACTTC; cdr3_aa: CASSQDLGARQYF
j_call: TRBJ1-1; clone_size: -; d_call: -; v_call: TRBV2; cdr3_nt: TGTGCCACCTATTGGGACACTGAAGCTTTCTTT; cdr3_aa: CATYWDTEAFF
j_call: TRBJ2-3; clone_size: -; d_call: -; v_call: TRBV11-2; cdr3_nt: TGTGCCAGCAGCTTAGAAGGGACCCAACCAGGAGGGCAGTATTTT; cdr3_aa: CASSLEGTQPGGQYF